Reported below is one TCR beta chain. This sample is part of a study of T cells after somatic rescue of genetic block. The CDR3 has 10 residues. V was pared by 3 bases and J by 7 bases, with 4 bases between. CDR1 DFQATT and CDR2 SNEGSKA come from the germline V gene (reference sequence). Method: immunoSEQ multiplex PCR; TCRdb's copy keeps in-frame clones and lacks some. The sample lists tens of thousands of clones, roughly 93% occurring once. The chain uses TRBV20-1 and TRBJ2-1; D remains ambiguous. The specimen sequenced was peripheral blood mononuclear cells (PBMCs). The origin of this receptor is a man aged 30 to 39. Here the CDR3 DNA reads TGCAGTGCTAGGTGGAATGAGCAGTTCTTC. Its translation: CSARWNEQFF.